The 9 T cell receptor beta chains presented below share a single source sample, sequenced in a study of blood T cell repertoires in COVID-19. Generated by immunoSEQ multiplex PCR, the TCRdb table keeps only in-frame clones and is missing some. The sample records a few hundred thousand clones, 80% to 90% being singletons. Sequences were obtained from peripheral blood. These receptors came from a woman aged 70-85 years with acute or convalescent COVID-19.

This sequence joins TRBV5-1 and TRBJ1-2; tentatively, D is TRBD1 (6 bases). The ends were cut back, 6 bases at V and 2 bases at J, with 20 bases in the middle. The germline CDR1 and CDR2 sequences are SGHRS and YFSETQ. The CDR3 loop spans 16 amino acids. The CDR3 reads CASTSSPGGLNYGYTF. The CDR3 region has the DNA TGCGCCAGCACCTCCTCCCCGGGGGGGCTCAACTATGGCTACACCTTC.

This sequence joins TRBV15 and TRBJ2-1, with 12 bases fitting TRBD2. J was trimmed by 7 bases and V by 5 bases; bases with no gene match: 9. Germline assignment: CDR1 LNHNV and CDR2 YYDKDF (reference sequence). The CDR3 contains 16 residues. In DNA form, the CDR3 reads TGTGCCACCAGCTTCATCCTAGCGGGGGGGGCGAATGAGCAGTTCTTC. Its protein product is CATSFILAGGANEQFF.

This sequence joins TRBV5-6 and TRBJ1-2; possibly TRBD1 for D (6 bases). The V gene lost 0 bases and the J gene lost 7 bases, with 10 bases spanning the gap. Germline CDR1 reads SGHDT; CDR2 reads YYEEEE. CDR3 length equals 13 residues. The CDR3 loop is CASSLGTASGYTF. DNA for the CDR3: TGTGCCAGCAGCTTGGGGACAGCGAGTGGCTACACCTTC.

The rearrangement uses TRBV9 and TRBJ2-5; TRBD2 matches 7 bases. CDR3 length equals 15 residues. Germline assignment: CDR1 SGDLS and CDR2 YYNGEE. Trimming at V came to 0 bases and at J to 4 bases, leaving 6 bases not matched to a gene. The CDR3 nucleotides are TGTGCCAGCAGCGTAGCGGGGGGTCGGGGAGAGACCCAGTACTTC. It is translated as CASSVAGGRGETQYF.

This clone appeared once. This chain links TRBV11-2 with TRBJ2-1; D is unclear. Trimming cost V 3 bases and J 4 bases, with 10 bases left between them. Looked up from germline, CDR1 is SGHAT and CDR2 is FQNNGV. This CDR3 spans 14 amino acids. The CDR3 nucleotides are TGTGCCAGCAGCTTTTTAGAAAGTTACAATGAGCAGTTCTTC. As protein: CASSFLESYNEQFF.

The J gene is TRBJ1-1, the V gene TRBV5-1, with D unresolved. V was clipped by 1 base and J by 1 base, with 8 bases between them. Germline V gives CDR1 SGHRS, CDR2 YFSETQ. This CDR3 region has 14 residues. CDR3 loop: CASSLNPGNTEAFF. The CDR3 DNA sequence: TGCGCCAGCAGCTTGAATCCGGGGAACACTGAAGCTTTCTTT.

The rearrangement links TRBV3-1 (or the pseudogene TRBV3-2) to TRBJ1-1; 9 bases are shared with TRBD1. The CDR3 consists of 13 residues. V shed 4 bases and J 4 bases; nucleotides not matched to a gene: 1. The germline V gene has CDR1 LGHDT and CDR2 YNNKEL (reference sequence). DNA for the CDR3: TGTGCCAGCAGCCCACAGGGGGCCACTGAAGCTTTCTTT. This translates into CASSPQGATEAFF.

This rearrangement joins TRBV5-4 to TRBJ2-5; 12 bases align to TRBD2. The germline V gene has CDR1 SGHNT and CDR2 YYREEE (reference sequence). J gave up 2 bases and V 8 bases, and 7 bases lay outside the gene matches. The CDR3 extends over 15 amino acids. The CDR3 loop is CAREGLAGGQETQYF. The DNA for the CDR3 is TGTGCCAGGGAGGGACTAGCGGGTGGGCAAGAGACCCAGTACTTC.

As for this clone: This sample includes further DNA sequences coding for the same CDR3. This chain links TRBV19 with TRBJ2-5, with a tentative D call TRBD1 (5 bases). Trimming pared 5 bases from V and 2 bases from J, leaving 9 bases between. This CDR3 comprises 13 residues. CDR1 and CDR2 (germline): LNHDA, SQIVND (reference sequence). The CDR3 region has the DNA TGTGCCAGTAGTGGGGCAGGTCAAGAGACCCAGTACTTC. This gives the protein CASSGAGQETQYF.